This TCR beta chain was identified during a study of beta chain features in type 1 diabetes. The CDR3 contains 14 residues. Germline assignment: CDR1 SQVTM and CDR2 ANQGSEA. Trimming took off 5 bases at V and 2 bases at J, with 15 bases between the two ends. The entirety of the isolated RNA underwent reverse transcription, so expressed TCRB transcripts were sequenced. Generated by immunoSEQ multiplex PCR, the TCRdb table keeps only in-frame clones and is missing some. The sample records 640,000 or so clones, about an eighth being singletons. Only a few counts were recorded for this clone. Its specificity is not known. Whole-study results and caveats: Patients with type 1 diabetes showed fewer VDJ junction insertions and more deletions. For Type 1 diabetes patients, all four CD4+ subsets carried TCRB CDR3s that were moderately but significantly shorter. The naive, central memory and Treg TCRB repertoires looked more alike in patients than they did in healthy donors.

Via the markers CD45RO/CCR7/CD25/CD127/CD95/CD27, stem cell-like memory, regulatory, central memory and naive CD4+ cells were sorted. The rearrangement joins TRBV29-1 to TRBJ2-5, with a possible D match to TRBD1 (6 bases). Source material: naive CD4+ T cells from blood. This receptor was obtained from a man aged 18 to 29 with type 1 diabetes. CDR3 residues: CSVTQRQVQETQYF. The CDR3 DNA sequence: TGCAGCGTTACCCAAAGACAGGTACAAGAGACCCAGTACTTC.